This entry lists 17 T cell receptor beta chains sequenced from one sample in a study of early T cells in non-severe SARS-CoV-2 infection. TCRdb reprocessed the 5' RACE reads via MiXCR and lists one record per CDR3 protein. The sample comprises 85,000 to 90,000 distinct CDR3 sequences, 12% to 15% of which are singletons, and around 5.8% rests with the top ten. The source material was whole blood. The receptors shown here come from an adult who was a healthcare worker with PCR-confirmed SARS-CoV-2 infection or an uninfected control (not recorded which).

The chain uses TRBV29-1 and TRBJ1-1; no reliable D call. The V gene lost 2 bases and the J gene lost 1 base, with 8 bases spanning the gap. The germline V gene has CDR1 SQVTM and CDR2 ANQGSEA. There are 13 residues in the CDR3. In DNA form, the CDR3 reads TGCAGCGTTGAATTCTGGCAGAACACTGAAGCTTTCTTT. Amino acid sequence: CSVEFWQNTEAFF. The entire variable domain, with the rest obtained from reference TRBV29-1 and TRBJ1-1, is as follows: SAVISQKPSRDICQRGTSLTIQCQVDSQVTMMFWYRQQPGQSLTLIATANQGSEATYESGFVIDKFPISRPNLTFSTLTVSNMSPEDSSIYLCSVEFWQNTEAFFGQGTRLTVV.

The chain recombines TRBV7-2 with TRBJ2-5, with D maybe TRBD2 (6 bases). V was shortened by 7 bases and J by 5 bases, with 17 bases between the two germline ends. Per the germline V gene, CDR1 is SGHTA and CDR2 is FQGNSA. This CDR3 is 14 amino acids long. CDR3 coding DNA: TGTGCCAGCACTCTCGGCGGGACTTGGGAGACCCAGTACTTC. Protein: CASTLGGTWETQYF.

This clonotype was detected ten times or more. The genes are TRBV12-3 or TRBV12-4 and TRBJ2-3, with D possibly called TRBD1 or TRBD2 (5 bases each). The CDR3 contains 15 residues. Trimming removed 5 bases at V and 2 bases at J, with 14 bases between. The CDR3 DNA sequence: TGTGCCAGCAGTAACCGGGACCGACCCACAGATACGCAGTATTTT. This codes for CASSNRDRPTDTQYF.

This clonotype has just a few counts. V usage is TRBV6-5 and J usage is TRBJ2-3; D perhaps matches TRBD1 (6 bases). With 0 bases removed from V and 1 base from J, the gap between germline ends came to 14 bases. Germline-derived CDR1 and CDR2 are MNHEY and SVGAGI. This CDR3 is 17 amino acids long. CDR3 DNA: TGTGCCAGCAGTTACTCCCCACAGGGACCGGGCACAGATACGCAGTATTTT. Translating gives CASSYSPQGPGTDTQYF.

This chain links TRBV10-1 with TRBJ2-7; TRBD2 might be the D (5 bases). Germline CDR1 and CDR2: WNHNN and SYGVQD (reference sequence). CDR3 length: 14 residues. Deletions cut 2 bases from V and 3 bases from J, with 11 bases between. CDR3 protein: CASSEAGTNYEQYF. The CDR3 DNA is TGCGCCAGCAGTGAGGCGGGTACAAACTACGAGCAGTACTTC.

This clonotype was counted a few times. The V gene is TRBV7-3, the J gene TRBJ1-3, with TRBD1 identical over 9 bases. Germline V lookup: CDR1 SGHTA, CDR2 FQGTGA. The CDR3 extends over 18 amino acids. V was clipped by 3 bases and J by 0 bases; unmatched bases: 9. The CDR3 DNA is TGTGCCAGCAGCTTGACCGGGACAGGGCTGCGCTCTGGAAACACCATATATTTT. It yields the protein CASSLTGTGLRSGNTIYF.

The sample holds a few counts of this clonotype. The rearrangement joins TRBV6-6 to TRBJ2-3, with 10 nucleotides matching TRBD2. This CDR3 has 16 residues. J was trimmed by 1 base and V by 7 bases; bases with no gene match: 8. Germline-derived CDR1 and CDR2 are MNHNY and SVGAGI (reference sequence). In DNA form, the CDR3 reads TGTGCCAGCATCCTAGCGGGGGCACCCGGCACAGATACGCAGTATTTT. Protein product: CASILAGAPGTDTQYF.

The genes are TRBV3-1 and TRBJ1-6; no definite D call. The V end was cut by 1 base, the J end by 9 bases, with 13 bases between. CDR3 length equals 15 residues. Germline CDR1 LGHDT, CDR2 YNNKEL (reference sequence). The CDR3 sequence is CASSQVRRPSSPLHF. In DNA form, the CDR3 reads TGTGCCAGCAGCCAAGTTCGGCGGCCCAGTTCACCCCTCCACTTT.

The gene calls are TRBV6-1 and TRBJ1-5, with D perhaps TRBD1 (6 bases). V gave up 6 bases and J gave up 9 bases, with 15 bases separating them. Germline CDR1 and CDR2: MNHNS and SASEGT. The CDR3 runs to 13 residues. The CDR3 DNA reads TGTGCCAGCAGGGAGGGGGTGATGGGGCCCCAGCATTTT. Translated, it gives CASREGVMGPQHF.

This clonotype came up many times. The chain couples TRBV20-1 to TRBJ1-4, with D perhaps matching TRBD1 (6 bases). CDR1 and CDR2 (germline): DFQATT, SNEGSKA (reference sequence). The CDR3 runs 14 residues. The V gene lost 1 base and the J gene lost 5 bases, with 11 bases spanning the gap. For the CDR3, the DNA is TGCAGTGCTAGAGGCCCAGGGGAAAATGAAAAACTGTTTTTT. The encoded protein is CSARGPGENEKLFF.

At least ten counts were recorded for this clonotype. CDR3 nucleotide sequence: TGTGCCAGCAGCTTAGCCGGGGGTCAGCCCCAGCATTTT. This encodes CASSLAGGQPQHF. The rearrangement joins TRBV7-9 to TRBJ1-5; possibly TRBD1 for D (5 bases). Germline values: CDR1 SEHNR, CDR2 FQNEAQ (reference sequence). V lost 0 bases, J lost 6 bases, and 6 bases lay in between. CDR3 size: 13 residues.

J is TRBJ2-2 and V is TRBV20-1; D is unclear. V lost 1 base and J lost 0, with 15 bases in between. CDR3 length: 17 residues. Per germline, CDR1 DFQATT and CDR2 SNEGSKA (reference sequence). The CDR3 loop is CSARGYRSITNTGELFF. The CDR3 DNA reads TGCAGTGCTAGAGGGTACCGATCCATAACGAACACCGGGGAGCTGTTTTTT.

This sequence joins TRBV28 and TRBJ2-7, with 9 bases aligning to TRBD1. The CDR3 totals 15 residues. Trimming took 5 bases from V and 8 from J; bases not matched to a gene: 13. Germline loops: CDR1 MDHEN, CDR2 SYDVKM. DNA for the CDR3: TGTGCCAGCAGTCCCGCGGGACAGGGAACCCCTAAGCAGTACTTC. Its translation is CASSPAGQGTPKQYF.

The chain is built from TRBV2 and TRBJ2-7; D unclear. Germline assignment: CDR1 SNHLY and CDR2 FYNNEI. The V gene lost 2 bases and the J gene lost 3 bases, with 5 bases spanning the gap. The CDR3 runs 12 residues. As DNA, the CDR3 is TGTGCCAGCAGTGAACAGGTCTACGAGCAGTACTTC. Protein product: CASSEQVYEQYF. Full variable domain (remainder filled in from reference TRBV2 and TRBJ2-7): EPEVTQTPSHQVTQMGQEVILRCVPISNHLYFYWYRQILGQKVEFLVSFYNNEISEKSEIFDDQFSVERPDGSNFTLKIRSTKLEDSAMYFCASSEQVYEQYFGPGTRLTVT.

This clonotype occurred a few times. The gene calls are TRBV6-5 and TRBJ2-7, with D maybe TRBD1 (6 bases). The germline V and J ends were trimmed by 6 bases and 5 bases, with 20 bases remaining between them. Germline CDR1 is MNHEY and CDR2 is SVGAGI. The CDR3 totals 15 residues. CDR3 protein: CASRLQGLPLDEQYF. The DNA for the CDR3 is TGTGCCAGCAGACTACAGGGATTACCCCTGGACGAGCAGTACTTC.

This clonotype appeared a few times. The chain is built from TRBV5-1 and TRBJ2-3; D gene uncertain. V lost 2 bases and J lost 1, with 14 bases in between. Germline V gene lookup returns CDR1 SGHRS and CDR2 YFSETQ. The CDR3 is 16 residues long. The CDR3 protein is CASSLVTQMGTDTQYF. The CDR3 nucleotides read TGCGCCAGCAGCTTAGTGACTCAAATGGGCACAGATACGCAGTATTTT. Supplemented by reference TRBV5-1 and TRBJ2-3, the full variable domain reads KAGVTQTPRYLIKTRGQQVTLSCSPISGHRSVSWYQQTPGQGLQFLFEYFSETQRNKGNFPGRFSGRQFSNSRSEMNVSTLELGDSALYLCASSLVTQMGTDTQYFGPGTRLTVL.

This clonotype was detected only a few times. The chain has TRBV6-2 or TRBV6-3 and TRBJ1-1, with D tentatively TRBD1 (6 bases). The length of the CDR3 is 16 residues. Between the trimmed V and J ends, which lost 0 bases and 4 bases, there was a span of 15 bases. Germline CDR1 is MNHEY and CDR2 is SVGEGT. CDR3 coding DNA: TGTGCCAGCAGTTACTCTACCAGGGGTAGGGGCACTGAAGCTTTCTTT. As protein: CASSYSTRGRGTEAFF.